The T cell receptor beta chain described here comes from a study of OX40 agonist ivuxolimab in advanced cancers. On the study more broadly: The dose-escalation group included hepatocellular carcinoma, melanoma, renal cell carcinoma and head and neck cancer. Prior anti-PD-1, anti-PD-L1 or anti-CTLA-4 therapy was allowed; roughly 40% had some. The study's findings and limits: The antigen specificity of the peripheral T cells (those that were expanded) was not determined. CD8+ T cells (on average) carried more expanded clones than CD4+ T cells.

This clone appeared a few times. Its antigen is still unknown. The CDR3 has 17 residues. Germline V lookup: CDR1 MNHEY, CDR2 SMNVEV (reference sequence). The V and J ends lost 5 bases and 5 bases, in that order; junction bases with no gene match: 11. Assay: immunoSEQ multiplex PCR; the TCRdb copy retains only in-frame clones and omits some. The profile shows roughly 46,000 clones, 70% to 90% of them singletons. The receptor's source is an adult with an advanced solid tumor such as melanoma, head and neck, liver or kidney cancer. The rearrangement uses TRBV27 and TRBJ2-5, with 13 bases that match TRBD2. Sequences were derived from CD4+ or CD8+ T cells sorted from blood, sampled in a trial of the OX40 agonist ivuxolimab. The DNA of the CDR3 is TGTGCCAGCAGTCCACTAGCGGGAGGGCCTACTGGGGAGACCCAGTACTTC. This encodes CASSPLAGGPTGETQYF.